This TCR beta chain was found in a study of T cells expressing NK-cell markers. Study-level background: Within the sequenced cohort of eight donors, seven exhibited HCMV seropositivity and one was seronegative.

TCRdb re-called the 5' RACE reads; one entry per CDR3 protein, DNA not given. The repertoire shows about 370,000 distinct CDR3 sequences; the top ten hold roughly 10%. The CDR3 is made up of 15 amino acids. CDR1 and CDR2 (germline): SGHRS, YFSETQ. V usage is TRBV5-1 and J usage is TRBJ2-3; the D call from TCRdb, TRBD1, cannot be confirmed without DNA. The sequence was obtained from a woman aged 45-65 years in good health. Sample: blood T cells: a sorted CD56 or NKG2C T cell subset, CD4+ or CD8+ T cells, or bulk PBMC T cells (not recorded which). This chain's CDR3 is CASRFGQGEADTQYF. Looking up the rest from reference TRBV5-1 and TRBJ2-3 gives the full variable domain: KAGVTQTPRYLIKTRGQQVTLSCSPISGHRSVSWYQQTPGQGLQFLFEYFSETQRNKGNFPGRFSGRQFSNSRSEMNVSTLELGDSALYLCASRFGQGEADTQYFGPGTRLTVL.